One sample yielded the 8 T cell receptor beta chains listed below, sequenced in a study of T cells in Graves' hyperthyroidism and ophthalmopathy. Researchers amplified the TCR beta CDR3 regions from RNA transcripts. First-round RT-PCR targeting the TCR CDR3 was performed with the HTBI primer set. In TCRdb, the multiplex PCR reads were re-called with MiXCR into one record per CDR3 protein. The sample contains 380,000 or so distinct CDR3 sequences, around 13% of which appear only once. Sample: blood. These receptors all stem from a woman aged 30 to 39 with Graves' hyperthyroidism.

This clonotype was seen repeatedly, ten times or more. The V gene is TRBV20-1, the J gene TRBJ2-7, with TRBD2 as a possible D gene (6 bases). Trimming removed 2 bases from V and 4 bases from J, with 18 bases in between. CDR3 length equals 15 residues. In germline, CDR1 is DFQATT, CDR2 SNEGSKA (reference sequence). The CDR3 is CSARLDSGDFYEQYF. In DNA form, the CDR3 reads TGCAGTGCTAGACTGGATTCCGGGGACTTTTACGAGCAGTACTTC.

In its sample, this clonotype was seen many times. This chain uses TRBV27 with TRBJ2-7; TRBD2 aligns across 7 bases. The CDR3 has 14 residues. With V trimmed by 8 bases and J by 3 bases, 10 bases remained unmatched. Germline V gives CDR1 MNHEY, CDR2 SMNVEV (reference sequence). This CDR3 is CASGRDYNYYEQYF. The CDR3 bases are TGTGCCAGCGGCCGGGACTACAACTACTACGAGCAGTACTTC.

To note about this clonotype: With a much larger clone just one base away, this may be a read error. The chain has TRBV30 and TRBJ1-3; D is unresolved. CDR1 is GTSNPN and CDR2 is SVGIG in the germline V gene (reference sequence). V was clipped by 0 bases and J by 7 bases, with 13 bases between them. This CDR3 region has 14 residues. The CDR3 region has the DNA TGTGCCTGGAGTGTAAGCCTTTTGGCGAACACCATATATTTT. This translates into CAWSVSLLANTIYF.

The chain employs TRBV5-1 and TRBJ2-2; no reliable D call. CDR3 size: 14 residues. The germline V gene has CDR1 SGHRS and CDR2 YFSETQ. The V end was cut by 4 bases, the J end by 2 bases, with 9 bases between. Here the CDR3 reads CASSPTTNTGELFF. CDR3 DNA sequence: TGCGCCAGCAGCCCCACGACAAACACCGGGGAGCTGTTTTTT. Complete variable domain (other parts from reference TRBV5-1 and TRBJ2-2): KAGVTQTPRYLIKTRGQQVTLSCSPISGHRSVSWYQQTPGQGLQFLFEYFSETQRNKGNFPGRFSGRQFSNSRSEMNVSTLELGDSALYLCASSPTTNTGELFFGEGSRLTVL.

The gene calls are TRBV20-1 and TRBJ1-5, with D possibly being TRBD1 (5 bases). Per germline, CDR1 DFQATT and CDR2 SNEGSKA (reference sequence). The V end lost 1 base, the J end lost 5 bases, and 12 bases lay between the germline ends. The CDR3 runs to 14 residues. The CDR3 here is CSARVLRGDQPQHF. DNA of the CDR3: TGCAGTGCTAGAGTATTAAGGGGCGATCAGCCCCAGCATTTT.

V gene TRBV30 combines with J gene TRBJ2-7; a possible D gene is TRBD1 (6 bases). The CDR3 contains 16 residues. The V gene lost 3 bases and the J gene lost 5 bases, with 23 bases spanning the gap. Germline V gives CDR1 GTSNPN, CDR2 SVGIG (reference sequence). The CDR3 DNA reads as TGTGCCTGGAGCAGAGACGAGACAGGCGTGAGGAACGAGCAGTACTTC. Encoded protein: CAWSRDETGVRNEQYF.

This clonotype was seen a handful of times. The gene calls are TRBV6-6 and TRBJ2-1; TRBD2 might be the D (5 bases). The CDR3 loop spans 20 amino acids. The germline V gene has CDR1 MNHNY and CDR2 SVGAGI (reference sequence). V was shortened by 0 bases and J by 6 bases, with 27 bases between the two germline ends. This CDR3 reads CASSYSGPSFVAGRINEQFF. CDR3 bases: TGTGCCAGCAGTTACTCAGGACCGTCCTTTGTTGCGGGTAGAATCAATGAGCAGTTCTTC.

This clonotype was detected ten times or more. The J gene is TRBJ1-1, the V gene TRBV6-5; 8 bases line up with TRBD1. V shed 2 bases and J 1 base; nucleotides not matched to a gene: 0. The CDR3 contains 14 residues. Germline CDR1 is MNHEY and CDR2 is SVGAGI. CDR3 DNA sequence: TGTGCCAGCAGTTACGGGACAGGGAACACTGAAGCTTTCTTT. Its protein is CASSYGTGNTEAFF.